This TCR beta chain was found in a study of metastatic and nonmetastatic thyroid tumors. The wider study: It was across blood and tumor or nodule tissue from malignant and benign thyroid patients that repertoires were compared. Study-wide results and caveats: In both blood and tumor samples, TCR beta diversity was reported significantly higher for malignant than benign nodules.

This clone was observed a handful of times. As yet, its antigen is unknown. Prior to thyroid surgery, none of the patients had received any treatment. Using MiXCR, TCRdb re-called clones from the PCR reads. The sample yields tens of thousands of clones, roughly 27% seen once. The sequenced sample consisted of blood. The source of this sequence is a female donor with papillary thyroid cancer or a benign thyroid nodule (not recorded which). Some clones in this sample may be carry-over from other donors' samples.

CDR3 DNA sequence: TGTGCCAGCAGTCCGCACGGGGTGGACACCTGTGAGCTGTTTTTT. The encoded protein is CASSPHGVDTCELFF. This sequence joins TRBV28 and TRBJ2-2; the D gene could be TRBD1 or TRBD2 (5 bases each). CDR1 is MDHEN, CDR2 SYDVKM, per germline. Trimming took off 5 bases at V and 11 bases at J, with 21 bases between the two ends. This CDR3 comprises 15 residues. Filled out from reference TRBV28 and TRBJ2-2, the complete variable domain reads DVKVTQSSRYLVKRTGEKVFLECVQDMDHENMFWYRQDPGLGLRLIYFSYDVKMKEKGDIPEGYSVSREKKERFSLILESASTNQTSMYLCASSPHGVDTCELFFGEGSRLTVL.